The entry below gives a single T cell receptor beta chain sequence along with its context. Antigen: not known. These data come from a study of identifying expanded T cells in peripheral blood. Overall study findings and caveats: Over around two and four weeks, about 17 and 20 clones changed, versus around 1.1 between replicates.

The V gene lost 6 bases and the J gene lost 5 bases, with 13 bases spanning the gap. Germline loops: CDR1 LNHDA, CDR2 SQIVND (reference sequence). The CDR3 sequence is 13 residues long. TCRdb's table, derived via immunoSEQ multiplex PCR, lists solely in-frame clones and lacks some. The data contain around 100,000 clones, 87% of them singletons. This TCR was sampled from a person aged 18 to 75 in good health. The chain is built from TRBV19 and TRBJ2-5; no firm D call. The sequenced sample was blood. The CDR3 is CASSPHPWETQYF. CDR3 bases: TGTGCCAGTAGCCCCCACCCGTGGGAGACCCAGTACTTC.